The 13 T cell receptor beta chains listed next were all sequenced from one sample in a study of control samples from healthy donors and cancer patients (dated by TCRdb to about 2020). Libraries came from the immunoSEQ multiplex PCR assay. The clones in this table, taken by TCRdb from immuneACCESS, are in-frame only. Not every clone is retained; where verified, under half of the shortfall comes from an unresolved V gene, and the cause of the rest is unknown. The sample table contains about 75,000 clones; only one count was recorded for 94% of them. About 6.2% of the sample goes to the ten largest clones. Sequences were obtained from blood. These receptors were taken from a woman in her forties in good health.

The V gene is TRBV11-3, the J gene TRBJ2-5, with D maybe TRBD1 (5 bases). The CDR3 runs 12 residues. V was pared by 4 bases and J by 7 bases, with 10 bases between. Germline loops: CDR1 SGHNT, CDR2 YENEEA. The chain's CDR3 is CASSSHQGTQYF. The CDR3 DNA sequence: TGTGCCAGCAGCTCGCATCAGGGGACCCAGTACTTC.

The chain uses TRBV18 and TRBJ2-2, with TRBD2 as a possible D gene (5 bases). Germline assignment: CDR1 KGHSH and CDR2 LQKENI. Trimming stripped 3 bases from V and 4 bases from J, with 15 bases between. CDR3 size: 16 residues. CDR3 amino acids: CASSPYRTGSTGELFF. The DNA of the CDR3 is TGTGCCAGCTCACCCTACCGAACGGGGAGCACCGGGGAGCTGTTTTTT.

The rearrangement joins TRBV5-1 to TRBJ2-5, with 9 bases aligning to TRBD2. J was trimmed by 4 bases and V by 7 bases; bases with no gene match: 11. CDR1 SGHRS and CDR2 YFSETQ come from the germline V gene. This CDR3 is 15 amino acids long. CDR3 coding DNA: TGCGCCAGCGCGGGGGGGCCAAATTTTCGAGAGACCCAGTACTTC. It encodes CASAGGPNFRETQYF.

CDR3 loop: CASTARGLRTTNEKLFF. The CDR3, as DNA: TGTGCCAGTACCGCGAGGGGGCTCAGGACAACTAATGAAAAACTGTTTTTT. The chain carries TRBV19 and TRBJ1-4; 7 nucleotides match TRBD1. The CDR3 consists of 17 residues. V was pared by 7 bases and J by 0 bases, with 11 bases of the junction left unmatched. Per the germline V gene, CDR1 is LNHDA and CDR2 is SQIVND (reference sequence). Full variable domain (missing parts from reference TRBV19 and TRBJ1-4): DGGITQSPKYLFRKEGQNVTLSCEQNLNHDAMYWYRQDPGQGLRLIYYSQIVNDFQKGDIAEGYSVSREKKESFPLTVTSAQKNPTAFYLCASTARGLRTTNEKLFFGSGTQLSVL.

In its sample, this clone was seen once. V is TRBV7-8 and J is TRBJ2-7; D gene unclear. Germline-derived CDR1 and CDR2 are SGHVS and FQNEAQ. V was trimmed by 5 bases and J by 3 bases, leaving 5 bases between them. The CDR3 sequence is 11 residues long. CDR3 DNA: TGTGCCAGCAGCCCTTACTACGAGCAGTACTTC. As protein: CASSPYYEQYF.

V gene TRBV28 combines with J gene TRBJ1-1, with a tentative D call TRBD1 (5 bases). Germline V gene lookup returns CDR1 MDHEN and CDR2 SYDVKM. V was cut by 7 bases and J by 4 bases, with 16 bases left in between. This CDR3 contains 14 residues. The CDR3 loop reads CASIPGGAGTEAFF. Written as DNA, the CDR3 is TGTGCCAGCATCCCTGGGGGTGCGGGCACTGAAGCTTTCTTT.

The chain employs TRBV18 and TRBJ2-1, with TRBD2 matching 9 bases. This CDR3 comprises 16 residues. Trimming removed 2 bases from V and 5 bases from J; junction bases left unmatched: 7. Looked up from germline, CDR1 is KGHSH and CDR2 is LQKENI. In DNA form, the CDR3 reads TGTGCCAGCTCACCAGGGTCGACTAGCGGAGACAATGAGCAGTTCTTC. Protein product: CASSPGSTSGDNEQFF.

The genes are TRBV28 and TRBJ2-5; D may correspond to TRBD1 or TRBD2 (5 bases each). CDR1 and CDR2 (germline): MDHEN, SYDVKM. Trimming removed 7 bases from V and 5 bases from J, with 17 bases in between. This CDR3 spans 14 amino acids. CDR3 DNA sequence: TGTGCCAGCATACCCAGTGGGGGAAGGGAGACCCAGTACTTC. Amino acid sequence: CASIPSGGRETQYF.

The rearrangement links TRBV2 to TRBJ1-1; 7 bases line up with TRBD1. V lost 6 bases and J lost 0; bases outside the gene matches: 7. The germline V gene encodes CDR1 SNHLY and CDR2 FYNNEI. The CDR3 is made up of 15 amino acids. CDR3 sequence reads: CASRPRTGLNTEAFF. The DNA of the CDR3 is TGTGCCAGCAGACCTAGGACAGGCTTGAACACTGAAGCTTTCTTT.

The chain uses TRBV30 and TRBJ2-1; possible D gene TRBD2, 5 bases. V was clipped by 5 bases and J by 2 bases, with 10 bases between them. The CDR3 is 13 amino acids. Germline assignment: CDR1 GTSNPN and CDR2 SVGIG (reference sequence). CDR3 DNA: TGTGCCTGGCTAGCAGTTACCTACAATGAGCAGTTCTTC. Amino acids: CAWLAVTYNEQFF. The whole variable domain, filled in from reference TRBV30 and TRBJ2-1, reads SQTIHQWPATLVQPVGSPLSLECTVEGTSNPNLYWYRQAAGRGLQLLFYSVGIGQISSEVPQNLSASRPQDRQFILSSKKLLLSDSGFYLCAWLAVTYNEQFFGPGTRLTVL.

V is TRBV4-2 and J is TRBJ2-7; no firm D call. The CDR3 is made up of 13 amino acids. Trimming took 0 bases from V and 0 from J, leaving 3 bases between them. The germline CDR1 and CDR2 sequences are LGHNA and YNFKEQ. The CDR3 DNA reads TGTGCCAGCAGCCAAGACGACTCCTACGAGCAGTACTTC. Amino acid sequence: CASSQDDSYEQYF.

The rearrangement uses TRBV11-3 and TRBJ1-1; D ambiguous. The CDR3 runs to 13 residues. From germline, CDR1 is SGHNT and CDR2 YENEEA. The V end lost 1 base, the J end lost 3 bases, and 6 bases lay between the germline ends. As DNA, the CDR3 is TGTGCCAGCAGCTTAGGTCGGCACACTGAAGCTTTCTTT. Its protein product is CASSLGRHTEAFF.

V usage is TRBV4-2 and J usage is TRBJ1-4, with TRBD1 as a possible D gene (6 bases). Germline V CDR1 and CDR2: LGHNA, YNFKEQ. This CDR3 has 15 amino acids. Between the trimmed V and J ends, which lost 0 bases and 8 bases, there was a span of 13 bases. The CDR3 region has the DNA TGTGCCAGCAGCCAAGATTCGGGGGCTCAGGAAAAACTGTTTTTT. Amino acid sequence: CASSQDSGAQEKLFF.